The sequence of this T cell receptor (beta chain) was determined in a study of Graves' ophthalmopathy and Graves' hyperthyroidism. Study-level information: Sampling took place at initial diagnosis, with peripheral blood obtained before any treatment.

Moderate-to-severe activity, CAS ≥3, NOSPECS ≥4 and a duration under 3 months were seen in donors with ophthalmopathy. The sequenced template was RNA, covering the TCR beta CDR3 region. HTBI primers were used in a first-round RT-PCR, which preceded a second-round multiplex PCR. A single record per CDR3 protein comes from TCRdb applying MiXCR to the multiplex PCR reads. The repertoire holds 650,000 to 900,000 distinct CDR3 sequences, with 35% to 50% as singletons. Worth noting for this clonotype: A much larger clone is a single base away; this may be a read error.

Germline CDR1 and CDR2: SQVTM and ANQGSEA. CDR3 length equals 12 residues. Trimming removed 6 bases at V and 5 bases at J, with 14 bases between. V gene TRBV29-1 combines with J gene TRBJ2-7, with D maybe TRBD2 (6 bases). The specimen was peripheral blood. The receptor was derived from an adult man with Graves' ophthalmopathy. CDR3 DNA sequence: TGCAGCGTCGGAGGGTCCAGGGACGAGCAGTACTTC. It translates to CSVGGSRDEQYF.